This TCR beta chain came from a study of regulatory T cells in long-lasting Graves disease. Time point denoted: persistent/refractory GD, antithyroid drugs over 5 years with positive TRAb. The TCR library was made from RNA extracted from PBMCs. In building TCR beta libraries, iRepertoire HTBI primers were used together with Arm-PCR of CDR3 regions. TCRdb reprocessed the multiplex PCR reads via MiXCR and lists one record per CDR3 protein. Of 450,000 or so distinct CDR3 sequences listed, around 20% were seen once; the top ten hold approximately 7.8%. V was pared by 3 bases and J by 5 bases, with 16 bases between. The CDR3 runs to 16 residues. The sample holds many counts of this clonotype.

The chain couples TRBV12-3 or TRBV12-4 to TRBJ2-2; D not certain. This material consisted of peripheral blood mononuclear cells (PBMCs), taken when the disease was refractory, from a patient treated with antithyroid drugs. The receptor was derived from a female donor with Graves disease. Written as DNA, the CDR3 is TGTGCCAGCAGTTTTGAGGCCTTTAGATCGACCGGGGAGCTGTTTTTT. This translates into CASSFEAFRSTGELFF.